The 6 T cell receptor beta chains below were found in one sample sequenced in a study of blood T cell repertoires in COVID-19. Measured with immunoSEQ multiplex PCR; TCRdb has only the in-frame clones, and not every one. The repertoire holds around 270,000 clones, with approximately 80% as singletons. The sequencing sample was made of peripheral blood. All receptors derive from a man between 60 and 75 years old with acute or convalescent COVID-19.

The rearrangement links TRBV15 to TRBJ1-4, with 7 positions matching TRBD1. Germline loops: CDR1 LNHNV, CDR2 YYDKDF (reference sequence). The CDR3 is 16 amino acids. J gave up 4 bases and V 0 bases, and 5 bases lay outside the gene matches. CDR3 protein: CATSRERQGLNEKLFF. The CDR3, as DNA: TGTGCCACCAGCAGAGAAAGACAGGGACTTAATGAAAAACTGTTTTTT.

The chain couples TRBV5-1 to TRBJ1-1; D gene ambiguous. The CDR3 is 14 residues long. The germline V and J ends were trimmed by 0 bases and 5 bases, with 11 bases remaining between them. CDR1 is SGHRS and CDR2 is YFSETQ in the germline V gene. The CDR3 loop is CASSLGSPATEAFF. The CDR3, as DNA: TGCGCCAGCAGCTTGGGGTCTCCTGCGACTGAAGCTTTCTTT. The full variable domain, rest sourced from reference TRBV5-1 and TRBJ1-1, is KAGVTQTPRYLIKTRGQQVTLSCSPISGHRSVSWYQQTPGQGLQFLFEYFSETQRNKGNFPGRFSGRQFSNSRSEMNVSTLELGDSALYLCASSLGSPATEAFFGQGTRLTVV.

This chain uses TRBV10-3 with TRBJ2-7, with 10 bases fitting TRBD2. V shed 3 bases, J shed 4 bases, and the junction held 3 bases outside the gene matches. There are 14 residues in the CDR3. CDR1 is ENHRY, CDR2 SYGVKD, per germline. The chain's CDR3 is CAISDRAGGYEQYF. The CDR3 region has the DNA TGTGCCATCAGTGATAGAGCGGGAGGGTACGAGCAGTACTTC.

The gene calls are TRBV18 and TRBJ1-1; 7 bases line up with TRBD1. V shed 2 bases, J shed 4 bases, and the junction held 4 bases outside the gene matches. The CDR3 covers 14 residues. Germline V gene sequence: CDR1 KGHSH, CDR2 LQKENI. This CDR3 reads CASSPARGTTEAFF. For the CDR3, the DNA is TGTGCCAGCTCACCAGCCAGGGGGACCACTGAAGCTTTCTTT.

The chain uses TRBV4-1 and TRBJ2-7; D ambiguous. This CDR3 is 14 amino acids long. Germline CDR1 reads MGHRA; CDR2 reads YSYEKL. The V and J ends lost 4 bases and 5 bases respectively, with 15 bases between them. CDR3 DNA sequence: TGCGCCAGCAGCCTAATAAACCAGGCCGACGAGCAGTACTTC. The encoded protein is CASSLINQADEQYF.

The rearrangement links TRBV3-1 (or the pseudogene TRBV3-2) to TRBJ2-1; 11 bases agree with TRBD2. V gave up 3 bases and J gave up 5 bases; unmatched junction bases: 3. The CDR3 is 15 residues long. Germline-derived CDR1 and CDR2 are LGHDT and YNNKEL (reference sequence). CDR3 sequence: CASSHGTSGHNEQFF. DNA of the CDR3: TGTGCCAGCAGCCATGGGACTAGCGGACACAATGAGCAGTTCTTC.